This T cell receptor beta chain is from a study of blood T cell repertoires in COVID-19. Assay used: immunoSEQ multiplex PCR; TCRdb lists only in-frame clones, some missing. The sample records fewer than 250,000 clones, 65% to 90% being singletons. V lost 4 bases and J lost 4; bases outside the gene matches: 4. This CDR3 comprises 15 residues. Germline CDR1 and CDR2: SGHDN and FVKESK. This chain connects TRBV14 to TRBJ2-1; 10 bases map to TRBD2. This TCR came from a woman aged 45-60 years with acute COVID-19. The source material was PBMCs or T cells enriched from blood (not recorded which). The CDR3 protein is CASSPLTSGYNEQFF. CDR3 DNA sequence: TGTGCCAGCAGCCCCCTGACTAGCGGGTACAATGAGCAGTTCTTC.